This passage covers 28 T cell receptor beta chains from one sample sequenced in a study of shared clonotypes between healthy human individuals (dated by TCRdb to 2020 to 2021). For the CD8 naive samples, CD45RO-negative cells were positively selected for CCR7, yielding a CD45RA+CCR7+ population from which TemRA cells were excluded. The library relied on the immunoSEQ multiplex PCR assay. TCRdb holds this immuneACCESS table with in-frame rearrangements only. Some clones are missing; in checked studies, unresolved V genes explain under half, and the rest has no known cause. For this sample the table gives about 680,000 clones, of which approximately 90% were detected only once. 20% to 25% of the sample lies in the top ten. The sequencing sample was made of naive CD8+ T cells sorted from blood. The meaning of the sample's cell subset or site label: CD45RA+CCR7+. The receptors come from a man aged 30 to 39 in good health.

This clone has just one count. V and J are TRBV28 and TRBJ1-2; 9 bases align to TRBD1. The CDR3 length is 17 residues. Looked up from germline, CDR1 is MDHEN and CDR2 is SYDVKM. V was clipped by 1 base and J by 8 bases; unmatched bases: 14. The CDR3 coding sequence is TGTGCCAGCAGTTTATATCGGGACAGGGTGGATTTTATGGGCTACACCTTC. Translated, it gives CASSLYRDRVDFMGYTF.

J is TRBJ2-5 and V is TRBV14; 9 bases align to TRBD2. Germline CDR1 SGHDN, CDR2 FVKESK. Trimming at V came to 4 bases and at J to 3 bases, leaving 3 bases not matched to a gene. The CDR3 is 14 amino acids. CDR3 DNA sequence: TGTGCCAGCAGCCGGGGACTAGCTGAAGAGACCCAGTACTTC. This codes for CASSRGLAEETQYF.

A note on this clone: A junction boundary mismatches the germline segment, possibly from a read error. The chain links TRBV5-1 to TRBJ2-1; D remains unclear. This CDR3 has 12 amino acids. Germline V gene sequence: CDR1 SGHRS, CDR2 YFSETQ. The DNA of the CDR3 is TGCGCCAGCAGCTTCTCCCACAATGAGCAGTTCTTC. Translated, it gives CASSFSHNEQFF.

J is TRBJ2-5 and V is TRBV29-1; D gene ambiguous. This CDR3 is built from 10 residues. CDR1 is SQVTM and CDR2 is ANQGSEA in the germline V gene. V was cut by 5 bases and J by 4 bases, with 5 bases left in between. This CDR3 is CSVLIETQYF. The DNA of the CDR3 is TGCAGCGTTCTAATAGAGACCCAGTACTTC.

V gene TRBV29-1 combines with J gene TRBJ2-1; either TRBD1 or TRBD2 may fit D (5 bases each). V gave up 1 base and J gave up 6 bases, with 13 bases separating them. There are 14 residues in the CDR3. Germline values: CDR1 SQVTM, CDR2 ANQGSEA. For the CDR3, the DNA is TGCAGCGTTGAAGTCTTGGGGGACCCCAATGAGCAGTTCTTC. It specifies CSVEVLGDPNEQFF.

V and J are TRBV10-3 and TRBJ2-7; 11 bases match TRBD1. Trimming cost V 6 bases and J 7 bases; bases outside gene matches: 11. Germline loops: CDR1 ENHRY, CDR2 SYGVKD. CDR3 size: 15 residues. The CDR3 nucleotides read TGTGCCATCAGCAACGCCGGACAGGGGGCGCAGGAGCAGTACTTC. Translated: CAISNAGQGAQEQYF.

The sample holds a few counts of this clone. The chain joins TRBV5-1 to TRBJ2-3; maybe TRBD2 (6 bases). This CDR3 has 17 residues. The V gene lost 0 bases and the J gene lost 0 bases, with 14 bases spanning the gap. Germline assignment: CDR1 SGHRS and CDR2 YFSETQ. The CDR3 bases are TGCGCCAGCAGCTTGGTTGGGGGAGGCTTAAGCACAGATACGCAGTATTTT. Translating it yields CASSLVGGGLSTDTQYF.

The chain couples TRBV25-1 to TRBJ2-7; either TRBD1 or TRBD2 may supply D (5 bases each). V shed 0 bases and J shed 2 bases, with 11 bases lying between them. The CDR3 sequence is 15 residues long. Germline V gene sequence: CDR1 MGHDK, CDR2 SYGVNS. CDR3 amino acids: CASSEYRGPTYEQYF. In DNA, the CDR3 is TGTGCCAGCAGTGAATACCGGGGACCCACCTACGAGCAGTACTTC.

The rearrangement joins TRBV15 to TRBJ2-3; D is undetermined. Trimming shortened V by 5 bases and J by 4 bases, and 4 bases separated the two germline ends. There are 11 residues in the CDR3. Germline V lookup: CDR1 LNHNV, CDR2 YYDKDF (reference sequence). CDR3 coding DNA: TGTGCCACCAGCGAAGCAGATACGCAGTATTTT. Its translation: CATSEADTQYF.

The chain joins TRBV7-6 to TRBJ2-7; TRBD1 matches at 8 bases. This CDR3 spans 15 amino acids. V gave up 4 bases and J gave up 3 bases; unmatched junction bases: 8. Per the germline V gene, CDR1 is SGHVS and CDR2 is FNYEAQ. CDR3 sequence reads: CASSYHRDRLYEQYF. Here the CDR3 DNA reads TGTGCCAGCAGCTACCACCGGGACAGGCTCTACGAGCAGTACTTC.

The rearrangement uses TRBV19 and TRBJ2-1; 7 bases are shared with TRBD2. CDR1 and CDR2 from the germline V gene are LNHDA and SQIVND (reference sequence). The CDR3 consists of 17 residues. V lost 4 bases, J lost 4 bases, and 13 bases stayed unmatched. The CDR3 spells CASSNPETSTVYNEQFF. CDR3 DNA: TGTGCCAGTAGTAACCCAGAGACTAGCACGGTATACAATGAGCAGTTCTTC.

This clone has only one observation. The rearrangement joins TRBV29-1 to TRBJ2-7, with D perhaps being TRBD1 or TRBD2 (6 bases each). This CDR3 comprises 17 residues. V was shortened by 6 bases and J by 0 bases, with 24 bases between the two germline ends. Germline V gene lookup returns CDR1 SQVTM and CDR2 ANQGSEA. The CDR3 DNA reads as TGCAGCGTCCCGCCGGGGGCGACCCATTTACTCTCCTACGAGCAGTACTTC. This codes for CSVPPGATHLLSYEQYF.

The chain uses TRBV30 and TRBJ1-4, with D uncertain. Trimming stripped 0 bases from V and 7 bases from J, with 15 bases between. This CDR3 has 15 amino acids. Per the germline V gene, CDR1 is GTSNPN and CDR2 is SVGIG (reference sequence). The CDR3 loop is CAWSVIAGRGEKLFF. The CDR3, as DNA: TGTGCCTGGAGTGTAATCGCCGGGCGTGGTGAAAAACTGTTTTTT.

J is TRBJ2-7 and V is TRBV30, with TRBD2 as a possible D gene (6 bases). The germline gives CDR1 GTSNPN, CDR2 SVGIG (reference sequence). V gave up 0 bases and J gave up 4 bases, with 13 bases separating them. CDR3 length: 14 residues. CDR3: CAWSVLGEEYEQYF. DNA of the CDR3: TGTGCCTGGAGTGTACTGGGGGAGGAGTACGAGCAGTACTTC.

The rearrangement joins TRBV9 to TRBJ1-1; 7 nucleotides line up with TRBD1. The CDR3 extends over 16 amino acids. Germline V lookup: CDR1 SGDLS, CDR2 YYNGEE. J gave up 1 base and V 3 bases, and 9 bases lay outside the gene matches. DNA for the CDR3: TGTGCCAGCAGCGGATGGGACAGTCTTCAGAACACTGAAGCTTTCTTT. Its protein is CASSGWDSLQNTEAFF.

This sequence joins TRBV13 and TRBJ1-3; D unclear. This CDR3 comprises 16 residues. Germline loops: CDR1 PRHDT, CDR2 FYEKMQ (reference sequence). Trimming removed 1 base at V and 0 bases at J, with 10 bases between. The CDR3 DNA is TGTGCCAGCAGCTTAGTTCCAGGCTACTCTGGAAACACCATATATTTT. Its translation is CASSLVPGYSGNTIYF.

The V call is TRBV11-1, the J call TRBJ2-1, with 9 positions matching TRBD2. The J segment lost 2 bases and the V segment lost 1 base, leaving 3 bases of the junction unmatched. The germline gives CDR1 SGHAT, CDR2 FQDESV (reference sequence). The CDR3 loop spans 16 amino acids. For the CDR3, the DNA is TGTGCCAGCAGCTTAGGACTAGCGGAGACCTACAATGAGCAGTTCTTC. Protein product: CASSLGLAETYNEQFF.

CDR3 residues: CASSTSRQEQYF. The CDR3 nucleotides read TGTGCCAGTAGTACCTCCCGCCAGGAGCAGTACTTC. V and J are TRBV19 and TRBJ2-7, with D unclear. CDR3 length: 12 amino acids. Germline V gives CDR1 LNHDA, CDR2 SQIVND (reference sequence). The V and J ends lost 4 bases and 7 bases respectively, with 11 bases between them.

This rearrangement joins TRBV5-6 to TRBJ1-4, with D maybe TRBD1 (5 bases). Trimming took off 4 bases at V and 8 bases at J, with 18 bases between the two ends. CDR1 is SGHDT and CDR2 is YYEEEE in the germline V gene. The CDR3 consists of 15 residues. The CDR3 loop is CASSPTEQEGEKLFF. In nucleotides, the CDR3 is TGTGCCAGCAGCCCTACTGAACAGGAGGGAGAAAAACTGTTTTTT.

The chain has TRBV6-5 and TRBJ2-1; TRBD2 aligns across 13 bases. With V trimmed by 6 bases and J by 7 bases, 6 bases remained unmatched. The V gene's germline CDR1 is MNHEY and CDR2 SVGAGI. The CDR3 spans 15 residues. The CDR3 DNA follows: TGTGCCAGCAGCGAACTAGCGGGAGGGGCGAATGAGCAGTTCTTC. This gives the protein CASSELAGGANEQFF.

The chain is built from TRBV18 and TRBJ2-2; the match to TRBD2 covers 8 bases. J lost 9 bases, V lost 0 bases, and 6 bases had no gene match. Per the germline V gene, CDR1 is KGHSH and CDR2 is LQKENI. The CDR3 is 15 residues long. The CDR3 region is CASSPPPGGARELFF. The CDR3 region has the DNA TGTGCCAGCTCACCACCACCGGGAGGGGCCCGGGAGCTGTTTTTT.

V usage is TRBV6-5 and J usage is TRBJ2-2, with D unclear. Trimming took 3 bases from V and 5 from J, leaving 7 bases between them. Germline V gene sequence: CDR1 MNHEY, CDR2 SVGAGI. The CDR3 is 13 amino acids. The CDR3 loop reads CASSYRQTGELFF. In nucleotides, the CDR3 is TGTGCCAGCAGTTATAGACAAACCGGGGAGCTGTTTTTT.

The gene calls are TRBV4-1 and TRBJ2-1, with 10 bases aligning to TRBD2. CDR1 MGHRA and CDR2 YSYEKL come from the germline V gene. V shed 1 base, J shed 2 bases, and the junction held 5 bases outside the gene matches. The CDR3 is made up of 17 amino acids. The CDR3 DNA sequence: TGCGCCAGCAGCCAAGTACCCGGACTAGCGGCCTACAATGAGCAGTTCTTC. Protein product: CASSQVPGLAAYNEQFF.

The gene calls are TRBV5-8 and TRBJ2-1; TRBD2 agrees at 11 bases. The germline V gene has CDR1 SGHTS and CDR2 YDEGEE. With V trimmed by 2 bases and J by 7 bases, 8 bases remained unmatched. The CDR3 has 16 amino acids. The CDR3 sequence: CASSLIAGGPKNEQFF. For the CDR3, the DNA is TGTGCCAGCAGCTTAATAGCGGGAGGGCCGAAAAATGAGCAGTTCTTC.

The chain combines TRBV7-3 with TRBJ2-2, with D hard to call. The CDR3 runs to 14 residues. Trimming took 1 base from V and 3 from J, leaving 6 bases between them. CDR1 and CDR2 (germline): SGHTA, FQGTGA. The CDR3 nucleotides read TGTGCCAGCAGCTTAAGCGGATACACCGGGGAGCTGTTTTTT. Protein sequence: CASSLSGYTGELFF.

The CDR3 reads CASSLNGRQGLRAGTEAFF. In DNA, the CDR3 is TGTGCCAGCAGCTTAAACGGGAGACAGGGGCTCCGGGCGGGCACTGAAGCTTTCTTT. The chain uses TRBV7-2 and TRBJ1-1; 8 bases are a match to TRBD1. Germline lookup yields CDR1 SGHTA and CDR2 FQGNSA. The CDR3 totals 19 residues. Germline trimming cut 2 bases from V and 4 bases from J; bases unmatched to any gene: 18.

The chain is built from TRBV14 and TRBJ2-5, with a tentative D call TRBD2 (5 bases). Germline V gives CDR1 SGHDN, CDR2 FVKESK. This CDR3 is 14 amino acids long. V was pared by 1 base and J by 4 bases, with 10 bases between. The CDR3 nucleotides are TGTGCCAGCAGCCAAGGAGGGTTCGGAGAGACCCAGTACTTC. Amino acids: CASSQGGFGETQYF.

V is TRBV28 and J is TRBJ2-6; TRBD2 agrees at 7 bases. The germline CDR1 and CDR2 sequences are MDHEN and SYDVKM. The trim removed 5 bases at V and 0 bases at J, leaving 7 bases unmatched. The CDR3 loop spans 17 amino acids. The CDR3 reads CASSQREESSGANVLTF. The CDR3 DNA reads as TGTGCCAGCAGTCAGCGGGAAGAATCCTCTGGGGCCAACGTCCTGACTTTC.